The 5 T cell receptor beta chains in this list originate from one sample, sequenced in a study of blood T cells in healthy people across ages. A second PCR, run for 7 to 11 cycles, used a sample-barcoded 5' primer plus a J-beta primer mix. In TCRdb, the 5' RACE reads were re-called with MiXCR into one record per CDR3 protein. Of 1.8 million or so distinct CDR3 sequences listed, approximately 39% are singletons. The source material was blood. Receptors originate from a human donor in good health.

Details on this clonotype: This could be a read error, since a much larger clone is one nucleotide away. This rearrangement joins TRBV29-1 to TRBJ2-7; no firm D call. This CDR3 has 11 residues. Trimming pared 2 bases from V and 9 bases from J, leaving 11 bases between. CDR1 and CDR2 from the germline V gene are SQVTM and ANQGSEA. The CDR3 here is CSVETQRAQYF. CDR3 nucleotide sequence: TGCAGCGTTGAAACACAGCGCGCGCAGTACTTC.

This clonotype was recorded a few times. In DNA, the CDR3 is TGCGCCAGCAGCCGGGGTCCTACAGGGGGCGGGTACGAGCAGTACTTC. It translates to CASSRGPTGGGYEQYF. J is TRBJ2-7 and V is TRBV5-1; 9 positions agree with TRBD1. Germline V CDR1 and CDR2: SGHRS, YFSETQ. The CDR3 totals 16 residues. The ends lost 4 bases at V and 4 bases at J; junction bases unmatched: 12.

In regard to this clonotype: One base away lies a much larger clone, so this may be a sequencing read error. This chain links TRBV7-3 with TRBJ2-1; D is unresolved. This CDR3 region has 15 residues. Germline V gene data show CDR1 as SGHTA and CDR2 as FQGTGA. V lost 6 bases to trimming and J lost 0 bases, with 12 bases between them. DNA of the CDR3: TGTGCCAGCAGTTATAGCTGGAGCTCCTACAATGAGCAGTTCTTC. It codes for CASSYSWSSYNEQFF.

The chain is built from TRBV12-3 or TRBV12-4 and TRBJ1-2, with D tentatively TRBD1 (5 bases). The CDR3 contains 12 residues. V lost 5 bases and J lost 8, with 12 bases in between. CDR3 sequence: CASSPGCRGYTF. The CDR3 DNA follows: TGTGCCAGCAGTCCAGGGTGTCGGGGCTACACCTTC.

This chain uses TRBV12-3 or TRBV12-4 with TRBJ1-1; a possible D gene is TRBD1 (5 bases). The CDR3 length is 16 residues. The CDR3 protein is CATKPGPWGLNTEAFF. In DNA form, the CDR3 reads TGTGCGACTAAGCCGGGGCCGTGGGGTCTGAACACTGAAGCTTTCTTT.